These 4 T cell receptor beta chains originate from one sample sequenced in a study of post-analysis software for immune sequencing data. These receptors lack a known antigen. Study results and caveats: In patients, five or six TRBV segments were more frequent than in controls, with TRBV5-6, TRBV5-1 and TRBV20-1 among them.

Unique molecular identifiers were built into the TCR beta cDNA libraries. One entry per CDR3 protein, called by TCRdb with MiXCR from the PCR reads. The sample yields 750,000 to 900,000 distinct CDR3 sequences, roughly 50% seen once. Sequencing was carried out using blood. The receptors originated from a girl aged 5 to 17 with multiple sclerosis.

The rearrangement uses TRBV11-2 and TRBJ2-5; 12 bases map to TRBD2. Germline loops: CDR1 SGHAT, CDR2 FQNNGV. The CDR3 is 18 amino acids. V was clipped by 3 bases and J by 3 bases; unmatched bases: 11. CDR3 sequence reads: CASSFRLAGAAEEETQYF. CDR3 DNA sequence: TGTGCCAGCAGCTTCCGACTAGCGGGAGCTGCCGAGGAAGAGACCCAGTACTTC.

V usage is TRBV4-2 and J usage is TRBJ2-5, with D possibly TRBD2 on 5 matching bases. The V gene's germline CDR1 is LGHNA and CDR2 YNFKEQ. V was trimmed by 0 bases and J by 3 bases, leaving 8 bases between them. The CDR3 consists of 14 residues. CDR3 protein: CASSQDAGKETQYF. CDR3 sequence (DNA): TGTGCCAGCAGCCAAGATGCGGGTAAAGAGACCCAGTACTTC.

CDR3 protein: CSVAQVGSYGYTF. The CDR3 DNA follows: TGCAGCGTTGCACAGGTGGGATCCTATGGCTACACCTTC. This chain uses TRBV29-1 with TRBJ1-2; a possible D gene is TRBD1 (5 bases). The CDR3 covers 13 residues. Trimming cost V 4 bases and J 4 bases, with 13 bases left between them. Germline values: CDR1 SQVTM, CDR2 ANQGSEA. The whole variable domain, remainder taken from reference TRBV29-1 and TRBJ1-2, is SAVISQKPSRDICQRGTSLTIQCQVDSQVTMMFWYRQQPGQSLTLIATANQGSEATYESGFVIDKFPISRPNLTFSTLTVSNMSPEDSSIYLCSVAQVGSYGYTFGSGTRLTVV.

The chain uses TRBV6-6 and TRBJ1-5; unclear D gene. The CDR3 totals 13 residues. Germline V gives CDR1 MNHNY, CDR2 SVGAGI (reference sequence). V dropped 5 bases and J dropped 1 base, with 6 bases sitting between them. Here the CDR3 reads CASSTLSNQPQHF. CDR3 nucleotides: TGTGCCAGCAGTACCCTAAGCAATCAGCCCCAGCATTTT.